These 19 T cell receptor beta chains were all obtained from the same sample, sequenced in a study of blood T cell repertoires in COVID-19. Only in-frame clones appear in the TCRdb table, and some are missing; sequencing was by immunoSEQ multiplex PCR. The table lists about 210,000 clones, more than 75% of them singletons. Sequenced sample: PBMCs or T cells enriched from blood (not recorded which). These receptors came from a man younger than 40 with acute COVID-19.

The chain has TRBV14 and TRBJ2-1; 13 nucleotides match TRBD2. This CDR3 is built from 15 residues. Trimming cost V 7 bases and J 7 bases; bases outside gene matches: 7. Looked up from germline, CDR1 is SGHDN and CDR2 is FVKESK. The CDR3 spells CASTGTSGVMNEQFF. The CDR3 DNA is TGTGCCAGCACCGGGACTAGCGGGGTTATGAATGAGCAGTTCTTC.

The chain has TRBV28 and TRBJ1-5, with D tentatively TRBD1 (5 bases). Looked up from germline, CDR1 is MDHEN and CDR2 is SYDVKM. The CDR3 runs to 14 residues. Trimming cost V 5 bases and J 11 bases, with 19 bases left between them. CDR3: CASSTGLSRGAQHF. The DNA of the CDR3 is TGTGCCAGCAGTACGGGACTTTCCCGCGGGGCCCAGCATTTT.

This sequence joins TRBV19 and TRBJ2-5; possible D gene TRBD2, 6 bases. Trimming stripped 5 bases from V and 5 bases from J, with 9 bases between. The CDR3 consists of 12 residues. Germline CDR1 is LNHDA and CDR2 is SQIVND (reference sequence). CDR3 protein: CASSLAGETQYF. The CDR3 DNA reads as TGTGCCAGTAGTCTGGCGGGGGAGACCCAGTACTTC.

This clone turned up a few times. The chain employs TRBV5-4 and TRBJ1-6; 9 positions match TRBD1. Germline V gives CDR1 SGHNT, CDR2 YYREEE (reference sequence). The CDR3 is 14 residues long. V lost 1 base, J lost 10 bases, and 3 bases stayed unmatched. The DNA of the CDR3 is TGTGCCAGCAGCTTGACAGGGGGCGCATCACCCCTCCACTTT. Translation gives CASSLTGGASPLHF.

This chain joins TRBV30 and TRBJ1-1, with D possibly matching TRBD1 (6 bases). The germline V gene has CDR1 GTSNPN and CDR2 SVGIG (reference sequence). The ends were cut back, 6 bases at V and 9 bases at J, with 17 bases in the middle. The CDR3 contains 12 residues. The DNA of the CDR3 is TGTGCCTGTACCCCATTGACAGGAAAAGCTTTCTTT. Encoded protein: CACTPLTGKAFF.

V and J are TRBV28 and TRBJ1-5; no clear D gene. Germline CDR1 is MDHEN and CDR2 is SYDVKM. V shed 3 bases and J shed 2 bases, with 8 bases lying between them. CDR3 length: 14 residues. CDR3 nucleotides: TGTGCCAGCAGTTTTACAGAAGGCAATCAGCCCCAGCATTTT. Its protein product is CASSFTEGNQPQHF.

Only one count was recorded for this clone. The chain joins TRBV5-1 to TRBJ2-6; tentatively, D is TRBD1 (5 bases). The CDR3 loop spans 15 amino acids. V was clipped by 3 bases and J by 4 bases, with 11 bases between them. Germline values: CDR1 SGHRS, CDR2 YFSETQ. The CDR3: CASSSQGTGANVLTF. The CDR3 DNA reads as TGCGCCAGCAGCTCTCAGGGTACCGGGGCCAACGTCCTGACTTTC.

This sequence joins TRBV30 and TRBJ1-5, with D tentatively TRBD1 (6 bases). Germline V CDR1 and CDR2: GTSNPN, SVGIG (reference sequence). This CDR3 has 13 residues. Trimming left V 6 bases short and J 1 base short, with 10 bases between. The DNA for the CDR3 is TGTGCCTGCGCAGGGGAAAGCAATCAGCCCCAGCATTTT. Translation: CACAGESNQPQHF.

The chain couples TRBV18 to TRBJ2-7, with D possibly TRBD1 on 5 matching bases. The V end was cut by 0 bases, the J end by 6 bases, with 12 bases between. Germline CDR1 KGHSH, CDR2 LQKENI. The CDR3 is made up of 14 amino acids. The CDR3 spells CASSPPLQAGEQYF. The CDR3 DNA reads as TGTGCCAGCTCACCACCGTTACAGGCTGGCGAGCAGTACTTC. The variable domain in full, with the rest retrieved from reference TRBV18 and TRBJ2-7, is NAGVMQNPRHLVRRRGQEARLRCSPMKGHSHVYWYRQLPEEGLKFMVYLQKENIIDESGMPKERFSAEFPKEGPSILRIQQVVRGDSAAYFCASSPPLQAGEQYFGPGTRLTVT.

V gene TRBV5-5 combines with J gene TRBJ1-4; possibly TRBD1 for D (6 bases). Trimming pared 4 bases from V and 5 bases from J, leaving 9 bases between. Per the germline V gene, CDR1 is SGHKS and CDR2 is YYEKEE (reference sequence). The CDR3 extends over 13 amino acids. CDR3 coding DNA: TGTGCCAGCAGCCTGGACAGAAATGAAAAACTGTTTTTT. It translates to CASSLDRNEKLFF.

V gene TRBV12-3 or TRBV12-4 combines with J gene TRBJ1-2; D gene unclear. The length of the CDR3 is 13 residues. With 5 bases removed from V and 6 bases from J, the gap between germline ends came to 13 bases. CDR3 DNA sequence: TGTGCCAGCAGTGGCCGGGGAGGGAATGGCTACACCTTC. Protein: CASSGRGGNGYTF.

The rearrangement uses TRBV4-1 and TRBJ1-3; D is unclear. The CDR3 totals 17 residues. The ends were cut back, 0 bases at V and 4 bases at J, with 16 bases in the middle. Per germline, CDR1 MGHRA and CDR2 YSYEKL. In DNA form, the CDR3 reads TGCGCCAGCAGCCAAGAGAGCGGAGGGCGGTACGGAAACACCATATATTTT. Protein: CASSQESGGRYGNTIYF.

The chain links TRBV11-1 to TRBJ1-1; weak D call: TRBD1 (6 bases). V lost 1 base, J lost 5 bases, and 14 bases lay in between. The CDR3 totals 15 residues. CDR1 is SGHAT, CDR2 FQDESV, per germline (reference sequence). CDR3 protein: CASSLEVRGWTEAFF. CDR3 nucleotide sequence: TGTGCCAGCAGCTTAGAGGTCAGGGGTTGGACTGAAGCTTTCTTT.

V usage is TRBV11-1 and J usage is TRBJ2-3, with 10 positions matching TRBD1. The J segment lost 4 bases and the V segment lost 5 bases, leaving 9 bases of the junction unmatched. The CDR3 spans 16 residues. CDR1 and CDR2 from the germline V gene are SGHAT and FQDESV (reference sequence). CDR3 in DNA: TGTGCCAGCAGCCGGGGCCGGGACAGGGGCCCAGATACGCAGTATTTT. Its translation is CASSRGRDRGPDTQYF.

The gene calls are TRBV4-2 and TRBJ2-1; 12 positions agree with TRBD2. The CDR3 is 19 amino acids. Germline CDR1 reads LGHNA; CDR2 reads YNFKEQ. The junction had 8 bases not matched to a gene; V was cut back by 2 bases and J by 0 bases. CDR3 DNA: TGTGCCAGCAGCCAAAGACTAGCGGGGGCCCCAAGCTCCTACAATGAGCAGTTCTTC. Encoded protein: CASSQRLAGAPSSYNEQFF.

This chain links TRBV7-2 with TRBJ2-2; 9 bases fit TRBD2. J gave up 7 bases and V 5 bases, and 11 bases lay outside the gene matches. CDR3 length: 16 residues. The germline V gene encodes CDR1 SGHTA and CDR2 FQGNSA. The CDR3 DNA is TGTGCCAGCAGCCCGCTCGCGGGGGGGCCGGGCGGGGAGCTGTTTTTT. Its protein product is CASSPLAGGPGGELFF. The whole variable domain, filled in from reference TRBV7-2 and TRBJ2-2, reads GAGVSQSPSNKVTEKGKDVELRCDPISGHTALYWYRQSLGQGLEFLIYFQGNSAPDKSGLPSDRFSAERTGGSVSTLTIQRTQQEDSAVYLCASSPLAGGPGGELFFGEGSRLTVL.

The chain couples TRBV28 to TRBJ2-7; 8 positions agree with TRBD2. J was trimmed by 6 bases and V by 4 bases; bases with no gene match: 5. The CDR3 consists of 13 residues. Per germline, CDR1 MDHEN and CDR2 SYDVKM. The CDR3 reads CASSSGGAGEQYF. CDR3 nucleotide sequence: TGTGCCAGCAGTTCCGGGGGGGCCGGCGAGCAGTACTTC.

A few counts support this clone. The rearrangement links TRBV10-3 to TRBJ1-5, with no clear D. Per the germline V gene, CDR1 is ENHRY and CDR2 is SYGVKD. V was clipped by 4 bases and J by 0 bases, with 4 bases between them. CDR3 size: 13 residues. This chain's CDR3 is CAISVGSNQPQHF. CDR3 in DNA: TGTGCCATCAGTGTCGGTAGCAATCAGCCCCAGCATTTT.

The chain is built from TRBV9 and TRBJ2-1; TRBD2 might be the D (7 bases). In germline, CDR1 is SGDLS, CDR2 YYNGEE. V lost 2 bases and J lost 10, with 13 bases in between. The CDR3 covers 13 residues. DNA for the CDR3: TGTGCCAGCAGCGTGACGGGGGGCAGCGAGCAGTTCTTC. This gives the protein CASSVTGGSEQFF.